These T cell receptor beta chains were read from a single sample in a study of T cell responses to AZD1222 COVID-19 vaccine. This table comes from immunoSEQ multiplex PCR, and its TCRdb copy is limited to in-frame clones, with some not included. The sample lists approximately 110,000 clones, 85% occurring once. The sequencing here drew on peripheral blood, taken 28 days after the second AZD1222 dose. The receptor source for this set is an adult who received the AZD1222 COVID-19 vaccine. Both conserved end residues are part of each CDR3.

v_call: TRBV4-1; j_call: TRBJ2-5; cdr3_aa: CASSPIQGEETQYF
v_call: TRBV11-2; j_call: TRBJ1-4; cdr3_aa: CASSPDQGLANEKLFF
v_call: TRBV27; j_call: TRBJ2-7; cdr3_aa: CASSLTRGGDEQYF
v_call: TRBV27; j_call: TRBJ2-1; cdr3_aa: CASSPRGLAGIDEQFF
v_call: TRBV19; j_call: TRBJ1-2; cdr3_aa: CASSIPTEGGYTF
v_call: TRBV19; j_call: TRBJ2-5; cdr3_aa: CASSVQETQYF
v_call: TRBV9; j_call: TRBJ2-3; cdr3_aa: CASSVVSTDTQYF
v_call: TRBV27; j_call: TRBJ2-7; cdr3_aa: CASSLKGRSYEQYF
v_call: TRBV10-2; j_call: TRBJ1-6; cdr3_aa: CASKPPGEPYNSPLHF
v_call: TRBV28; j_call: TRBJ1-5; cdr3_aa: CASSPDSWPHSDQPQHF
v_call: TRBV11-3; j_call: TRBJ2-1; cdr3_aa: CASSLGGSGHNEQFF
v_call: TRBV5-1; j_call: TRBJ2-7; cdr3_aa: CASSSGRGGVYEQYF
v_call: TRBV29-1; j_call: TRBJ1-2; cdr3_aa: CSVSVGTALNYGYTF
v_call: TRBV7-2; j_call: TRBJ2-3; cdr3_aa: CASSPEQGADTQYF
v_call: TRBV2; j_call: TRBJ1-6; cdr3_aa: CASRGLSSSYNSPLHF
v_call: TRBV7-9; j_call: TRBJ2-2; cdr3_aa: CASSLSGELFF
v_call: TRBV7-2; j_call: TRBJ1-5; cdr3_aa: CASTPGQGYNQPQHF
v_call: TRBV28; j_call: TRBJ1-1; cdr3_aa: CASSSPDRGTEAFF
v_call: TRBV7-3; j_call: TRBJ2-1; cdr3_aa: CASSSPSGASSYNEQFF
v_call: TRBV10-2; j_call: TRBJ1-2; cdr3_aa: CASSGPDGEDGPDSYGYTF
v_call: TRBV3-1/TRBV3-2; j_call: TRBJ1-2; cdr3_aa: CASSQLGIIKDGYTF
v_call: TRBV7-2; j_call: TRBJ1-4; cdr3_aa: CASSPRQAATNEKLFF
v_call: TRBV30; j_call: TRBJ1-6; cdr3_aa: CAWSVRPGSGYNSPLHF
v_call: TRBV7-9; j_call: TRBJ1-2; cdr3_aa: CASSFEVANYGYTF
v_call: TRBV3-1/TRBV3-2; j_call: TRBJ2-4; cdr3_aa: CASSSQGSGIQYF